The entry below describes one T cell receptor beta chain. Its antigen is not identified. PCR used 60 Vbeta primers and 13 Jbeta primers. Per the original methods: An analysis performed later counted 60 million to 90 million unique TCR beta chains (approximately 12 million of them shared). Generated by immunoSEQ multiplex PCR, the TCRdb table keeps only in-frame clones and is missing some. D and trimming come from the DNA, and the V and J calls and clone size come from that table. The top ten clones hold about 2.3% of a sample with tens of thousands of clones, approximately 90% of them seen once. This CDR3 is built from 14 residues. V lost 10 bases and J lost 5, with 17 bases in between. Germline V lookup: CDR1 MNHNY, CDR2 SVGAGI (reference sequence). The sample originates from a study of cytomegalovirus exposure and HLA in healthy donors. Regarding the study as a whole: Segments of the TCR beta V type were, in most cases, productive about 87% or about 30% of the time in an earlier analysis. In vitro testing confirmed three CMV-associated chains as specific for CMV antigens. The study flagged 150 to 200 TCR beta chains as cytomegalovirus-associated.

This TCR derives from a man between 18 and 29 years old in good health and CMV-seronegative. Material for sequencing was PBMCs. The chain recombines TRBV6-6 with TRBJ1-4, with a weak D call TRBD1 (6 bases). The CDR3 DNA follows: TGTGCCACCAAGACGACAGGAAGAAATGAAAAACTGTTTTTT. Its protein product is CATKTTGRNEKLFF.